This note documents a single TCR beta chain sequence. The antigen is undetermined. The length of the CDR3 is 15 residues. The germline V gene has CDR1 DFQATT and CDR2 SNEGSKA (reference sequence). The data were obtained in a study of monozygotic twins with inflammatory bowel disease. For each CDR3 protein, TCRdb gives one entry from its re-call of the 5' RACE reads, without DNA. The sample holds approximately 400,000 distinct CDR3 sequences. General observations from the study: Distinct T cell subtypes could not be told apart. Any single strong signal or clonotype tied to IBD lacked support.

The clonotype was recovered from a human donor with ulcerative colitis or Crohn's disease, or a healthy co-twin of an affected twin (not recorded which). The genes are TRBV20-1 and TRBJ1-2. The sequencing input was blood. CDR3 loop: CSARDGTAGNYGYTF.